The sequence of this T cell receptor beta chain was determined in a study of blood T cells in healthy people across ages. The donors, aged about 6 to 95, were healthy Caucasians from Russia. V was cut by 1 base and J by 6 bases, with 12 bases left in between. From germline, CDR1 is DFQATT and CDR2 SNEGSKA (reference sequence). This CDR3 is 14 amino acids long. Together with a sample-barcoded 5' primer, a J-beta primer mix was included in a second PCR lasting about 7 to 12 cycles. Every cDNA molecule carried a tag from a template-switch adaptor bearing 12 random nucleotides. Sequencing recovered at least 3 million CDR3-containing paired-end reads from each sample. TCRdb recomputed calls from the 5' RACE reads with MiXCR, one row per CDR3 protein. Here the sample spans about a million distinct CDR3 sequences, 51% being singletons.

This chain links TRBV20-1 with TRBJ2-2; D perhaps matches TRBD2 (6 bases). Sequencing was done on a sample of blood. The sequence came from an older woman in good health. The CDR3 here is CSARGPGAPGELFF. DNA of the CDR3: TGCAGTGCTAGAGGGCCGGGAGCCCCCGGGGAGCTGTTTTTT.